The 23 T cell receptor beta chains reported below all come from one sample, sequenced in a study of vaccination and CD4 T cells after COVID-19. The study sequenced cultured CD4+ T cell DNA using the Oncomine TCR Beta short-read assay. TCRdb reprocessed the PCR reads with MiXCR, giving one entry per CDR3 protein. The repertoire consists of some 10,000 distinct CDR3 sequences, with roughly 55% occurring once and the leading ten covering more than 20%. These TCRs' antigens remain unknown. Documented treatment: approximately nine-day PBMC culture with coronavirus spike peptide pools or control peptides (ViraFEST assay). The sample comprised CD4+ T cells from blood, cultured in vitro. All receptors derive from a human donor who had recovered from COVID-19.

This clonotype was seen just once. The rearrangement uses TRBV5-1 and TRBJ2-1; D perhaps matches TRBD2 (6 bases). V gave up 2 bases and J gave up 3 bases, with 12 bases separating them. Germline values: CDR1 SGHRS, CDR2 YFSETQ. This CDR3 has 15 residues. CDR3 protein: CASSFTGEFYNEQFF. CDR3 nucleotide sequence: TGCGCCAGCAGCTTTACGGGGGAATTCTACAATGAGCAGTTCTTC.

This chain connects TRBV12-3 or TRBV12-4 to TRBJ2-1; 15 nucleotides agree with TRBD2. The V gene end was trimmed by 7 bases and the J gene end by 8 bases; junction bases not matched to a gene: 6. The length of the CDR3 is 15 residues. DNA for the CDR3: TGTGCCAGCACCCGGACTAGCGGGGGGGCCGATGAGCAGTTCTTC. Translating gives CASTRTSGGADEQFF.

The chain employs TRBV6-1 and TRBJ1-2, with D possibly being TRBD1 (6 bases). Germline V gene lookup returns CDR1 MNHNS and CDR2 SASEGT. This CDR3 has 13 residues. Trimming pared 10 bases from V and 5 bases from J, leaving 17 bases between. DNA of the CDR3: TGTGCCACCCGAGCAGGGGACCTTTATGGCTACACCTTC. Translation: CATRAGDLYGYTF.

This clonotype came up a few times. The genes are TRBV6-1 and TRBJ1-6, with D maybe TRBD1 (6 bases). Trimming cost V 6 bases and J 0 bases, with 12 bases left between them. The CDR3 runs 16 residues. CDR1 is MNHNS, CDR2 SASEGT, per germline. DNA for the CDR3: TGTGCCAGCAGAGACAGGAGGTCCTCCTATAATTCACCCCTCCACTTT. It is translated as CASRDRRSSYNSPLHF.

The chain employs TRBV2 and TRBJ1-5; 8 bases align to TRBD1. J lost 4 bases, V lost 1 base, and 6 bases had no gene match. Germline V gives CDR1 SNHLY, CDR2 FYNNEI. The CDR3 covers 16 residues. The CDR3 nucleotides are TGTGCCAGCAGTGAAGGAGCGGGACAGGAAAATCAGCCCCAGCATTTT. Its translation is CASSEGAGQENQPQHF.

The chain combines TRBV6-4 with TRBJ2-1, with 15 nucleotides matching TRBD2. The CDR3 length is 18 residues. V shed 5 bases, J shed 2 bases, and the junction held 7 bases outside the gene matches. The germline V gene encodes CDR1 MRHNA and CDR2 SNTAGT. The CDR3 nucleotides read TGTGCCAGCAGTCGCACTTGGACTAGCGGGGGGGCCTACAATGAGCAGTTCTTC. Translation: CASSRTWTSGGAYNEQFF.

This clonotype appeared once. The genes are TRBV6-5 and TRBJ1-1, with D unclear. The CDR3 is made up of 12 amino acids. CDR1 is MNHEY, CDR2 SVGAGI, per germline. V was clipped by 4 bases and J by 1 base, with 4 bases between them. The CDR3 reads CASSLPNTEAFF. In nucleotides, the CDR3 is TGTGCCAGCAGTTTACCGAACACTGAAGCTTTCTTT.

V and J are TRBV6-1 and TRBJ2-2, with D possibly being TRBD2 (5 bases). Germline CDR1 MNHNS, CDR2 SASEGT. V was clipped by 8 bases and J by 2 bases, with 12 bases between them. The CDR3 has 14 residues. The CDR3 sequence: CASPRSGNTGELFF. The DNA for the CDR3 is TGTGCCAGCCCCAGGAGCGGCAACACCGGGGAGCTGTTTTTT.

V is TRBV5-1 and J is TRBJ1-2; tentative D call: TRBD1 (6 bases). V was shortened by 0 bases and J by 0 bases, with 12 bases between the two germline ends. Germline V CDR1 and CDR2: SGHRS, YFSETQ. CDR3 length: 16 residues. The CDR3 reads CASSLAGQIANYGYTF. The DNA for the CDR3 is TGCGCCAGCAGCTTGGCCGGACAGATAGCTAACTATGGCTACACCTTC. The full variable domain, rest sourced from reference TRBV5-1 and TRBJ1-2, is KAGVTQTPRYLIKTRGQQVTLSCSPISGHRSVSWYQQTPGQGLQFLFEYFSETQRNKGNFPGRFSGRQFSNSRSEMNVSTLELGDSALYLCASSLAGQIANYGYTFGSGTRLTVV.

As concerns this clonotype: A read error may produce the germline difference seen at one junction end. The chain links TRBV6-2 or TRBV6-3 to TRBJ1-4; the match to TRBD1 covers 7 bases. Germline CDR1 reads MNHEY; CDR2 reads SVGEGT. This CDR3 has 15 residues. The CDR3 DNA reads TGTACCAGCAGCCAAAAACAGGGGCCTAATGAAAAACTGTTTTTT. Its translation: CTSSQKQGPNEKLFF.

The genes are TRBV10-3 and TRBJ1-1; TRBD1 matches at 7 bases. The J segment lost 0 bases and the V segment lost 6 bases, leaving 4 bases of the junction unmatched. In germline, CDR1 is ENHRY, CDR2 SYGVKD. The CDR3 loop spans 14 amino acids. CDR3 coding DNA: TGTGCCATCAGACAGACAGGGATGAACACTGAAGCTTTCTTT. Its protein product is CAIRQTGMNTEAFF.

The genes are TRBV23-1 and TRBJ1-2; D is unclear. TRBV23-1 has ORF status, its function being uncertain. Deletions cut 1 base from V and 4 bases from J, with 10 bases between. The CDR3 length is 14 residues. The CDR3 reads CASSQWHPSYGYTF. The CDR3 region has the DNA TGCGCCAGCAGTCAATGGCACCCTAGCTATGGCTACACCTTC.

The rearrangement uses TRBV20-1 and TRBJ2-5; the D gene is possibly TRBD1 (5 bases). CDR3 length: 14 amino acids. The V gene's germline CDR1 is DFQATT and CDR2 SNEGSKA (reference sequence). V gave up 5 bases and J gave up 2 bases, with 15 bases separating them. CDR3 in DNA: TGCAGTGCTCTTCGCCCGACAGCTCAAGAGACCCAGTACTTC. Its protein is CSALRPTAQETQYF.

The chain carries TRBV19 and TRBJ2-6; perhaps D is TRBD1 or TRBD2 (6 bases each). V lost 6 bases and J 4 bases, leaving 22 bases between the germline ends. CDR1 is LNHDA and CDR2 is SQIVND in the germline V gene (reference sequence). The CDR3 loop spans 18 amino acids. The CDR3 sequence: CASSSRGALVTGANVLTF. The CDR3, as DNA: TGTGCCAGTAGCTCTAGGGGGGCCCTCGTTACGGGGGCCAACGTCCTGACTTTC.

The sample holds a few counts of this clonotype. The gene calls are TRBV12-3 or TRBV12-4 and TRBJ1-2, with 10 bases matching TRBD1. The CDR3 is 15 residues long. V lost 5 bases and J lost 8; bases outside the gene matches: 11. The CDR3 loop reads CASSPPGQGKNGYTF. The CDR3, as DNA: TGTGCCAGCAGTCCCCCGGGACAGGGGAAGAACGGCTACACCTTC.

The chain employs TRBV2 and TRBJ1-2; the match to TRBD1 covers 9 bases. Per the germline V gene, CDR1 is SNHLY and CDR2 is FYNNEI. The CDR3 is 15 amino acids. V was pared by 2 bases and J by 8 bases, with 9 bases of the junction left unmatched. CDR3 in amino acids: CASSELSGTGLGYTF. The DNA for the CDR3 is TGTGCCAGCAGTGAATTATCCGGGACAGGGTTGGGCTACACCTTC.

This rearrangement joins TRBV7-2 to TRBJ2-3; TRBD2 matches at 8 bases. Germline V lookup: CDR1 SGHTA, CDR2 FQGNSA. This CDR3 spans 16 amino acids. The ends lost 4 bases at V and 1 base at J; junction bases unmatched: 7. Here the CDR3 DNA reads TGTGCCAGCAGCTCACGACGGGGGGGGCGCACAGATACGCAGTATTTT. This translates into CASSSRRGGRTDTQYF.

The V and J genes are TRBV15 and TRBJ2-3; D gene unclear. Germline lookup yields CDR1 LNHNV and CDR2 YYDKDF (reference sequence). The CDR3 totals 15 residues. Trimming cost V 5 bases and J 0 bases, with 12 bases left between them. CDR3: CATSARQPSTDTQYF. In DNA form, the CDR3 reads TGTGCCACCAGCGCTCGGCAGCCTAGCACAGATACGCAGTATTTT.

The rearrangement uses TRBV18 and TRBJ2-5; D could derive from TRBD1 or TRBD2 (6 bases each). This CDR3 is 14 amino acids long. The germline V gene has CDR1 KGHSH and CDR2 LQKENI. Trimming pared 2 bases from V and 4 bases from J, leaving 11 bases between. The CDR3 loop is CASSPNGGGETQYF. The CDR3 region has the DNA TGTGCCAGCTCACCAAATGGAGGGGGAGAGACCCAGTACTTC.

J is TRBJ2-7 and V is TRBV11-3, with 7 bases matching TRBD1. Losses at the gene ends were 0 bases for V and 2 bases for J; bases not matched to a gene: 4. This CDR3 has 15 amino acids. Germline V CDR1 and CDR2: SGHNT, YENEEA. CDR3 protein: CASSLDGTEAYEQYF. The CDR3 nucleotides are TGTGCCAGCAGCTTAGATGGGACAGAGGCCTACGAGCAGTACTTC.

The gene calls are TRBV6-2 or TRBV6-3 and TRBJ2-3; 8 bases fit TRBD2. This CDR3 has 18 residues. The V and J ends lost 6 bases and 0 bases, in that order; junction bases with no gene match: 14. Germline V gene sequence: CDR1 MNHEY, CDR2 SVGEGT. This CDR3 reads CASSPGAGGPLSTDTQYF. CDR3 sequence (DNA): TGTGCCAGCAGCCCCGGGGCGGGGGGACCCCTTAGCACAGATACGCAGTATTTT.

The gene calls are TRBV7-2 and TRBJ2-7; 8 bases align to TRBD2. Germline CDR1 SGHTA, CDR2 FQGNSA. After removal of 5 bases from V and 0 bases from J, the junction contained 6 bases not matched to a gene. CDR3 length: 15 amino acids. CDR3 in DNA: TGTGCCAGCAGCACCGCCGGGACTAGCTCCTACGAGCAGTACTTC. Residues: CASSTAGTSSYEQYF.

This clonotype was seen a few times. The chain carries TRBV6-1 and TRBJ1-5, with D possibly TRBD1 on 6 matching bases. V was pared by 6 bases and J by 6 bases, with 12 bases between. There are 13 residues in the CDR3. The germline CDR1 and CDR2 sequences are MNHNS and SASEGT. CDR3 sequence (DNA): TGTGCCAGCAGCCTACAACAGGGTCAGCCCCAGCATTTT. As protein: CASSLQQGQPQHF.